A selection of T cell receptor beta chains follows, all from one sample in a study of shared clonotypes between healthy human individuals. Here immunoSEQ multiplex PCR was the method, and the copy in TCRdb shows in-frame clones only, minus some. This table holds fewer than 400,000 clones, around 72% found once. Sequencing input: memory CD4+ T cells sorted from blood. These receptors came from a man aged 25 to 40 in good health. CDR3s include the opening cysteine and the closing phenylalanine or tryptophan. Fields, in order: V gene, clone size, J gene, D gene, CDR3 protein, CDR3 DNA. The D gene is left open where the match is weak. Clone size appears in some rows only: once, few, many, or a class for an expanded clone.

V: TRBV19
size: .
J: TRBJ2-2
D: .
CDR3: CASSMLRGELFF
DNA: TGTGCCAGTAGTATGTTACGCGGGGAGCTGTTTTTT

V: TRBV2
size: .
J: TRBJ2-5
D: TRBD2
CDR3: CASSELAGKETQYF
DNA: TGTGCCAGCAGCGAACTAGCGGGCAAAGAGACCCAGTACTTC

V: TRBV29-1
size: .
J: TRBJ2-7
D: TRBD2
CDR3: CSVEPGLAGGKSYEQYF
DNA: TGCAGCGTTGAGCCGGGACTAGCGGGAGGGAAATCCTACGAGCAGTACTTC

V: TRBV11-3
size: few
J: TRBJ2-1
D: .
CDR3: CASSPDSMNEQFF
DNA: TGTGCCAGCAGCCCGGACAGCATGAATGAGCAGTTCTTC

V: TRBV10-2
size: .
J: TRBJ2-1
D: TRBD2
CDR3: CASRGGYEQFF
DNA: TGCGCCAGCAGGGGGGGGTATGAGCAGTTCTTC

V: TRBV2
size: few
J: TRBJ2-1
D: .
CDR3: CASSGGLSYNEQFF
DNA: TGTGCCAGCAGTGGGGGACTCTCCTACAATGAGCAGTTCTTC

V: TRBV5-4
size: .
J: TRBJ2-1
D: TRBD2
CDR3: CASSLESGRRDEQFF
DNA: TGTGCCAGCAGCTTGGAGAGCGGGAGGCGGGATGAGCAGTTCTTC

V: TRBV5-8
size: .
J: TRBJ1-2
D: .
CDR3: CASSLSGASYEGYTF
DNA: TGTGCCAGCAGCTTGTCCGGGGCGAGTTACGAGGGCTACACCTTC

V: TRBV6-5
size: .
J: TRBJ2-5
D: .
CDR3: CASSYTGSETQYF
DNA: TGTGCCAGCAGTTACACGGGATCAGAGACCCAGTACTTC

V: TRBV30
size: .
J: TRBJ1-5
D: .
CDR3: CAWSLGYSNQPQHF
DNA: TGTGCCTGGAGTCTCGGTTATAGCAATCAGCCCCAGCATTTT

V: TRBV23-1
size: .
J: TRBJ1-5
D: TRBD1
CDR3: CASITHRGRNQPQHF
DNA: TGCGCCAGCATAACCCACAGGGGGCGAAATCAGCCCCAGCATTTT

V: TRBV7-8
size: .
J: TRBJ1-4
D: .
CDR3: CASSAQRSTNEKLFF
DNA: TGTGCCAGCAGCGCGCAAAGATCAACTAATGAAAAACTGTTTTTT

V: TRBV7-9
size: .
J: TRBJ1-2
D: .
CDR3: CASSLVDGYTF
DNA: TGTGCCAGCAGCTTAGTTGATGGCTACACCTTC

V: TRBV19
size: once
J: TRBJ1-1
D: .
CDR3: CASRVGPNTEAFF
DNA: TGTGCCAGCAGGGTGGGGCCTAACACTGAAGCTTTCTTT

V: TRBV6-6
size: .
J: TRBJ2-7
D: TRBD1
CDR3: CASSYRDRGAYEQYF
DNA: TGTGCCAGCAGTTACCGGGACAGGGGGGCCTACGAGCAGTACTTC

V: TRBV10-2
size: .
J: TRBJ1-5
D: .
CDR3: CASSEGQASNQPQHF
DNA: TGCGCCAGCAGTGAGGGGCAGGCTAGCAATCAGCCCCAGCATTTT

V: TRBV7-7
size: .
J: TRBJ2-1
D: .
CDR3: CASSLDQTPGAEQFF
DNA: TGTGCTAGCAGCTTAGATCAGACTCCCGGAGCGGAGCAGTTCTTC

V: TRBV5-4
size: .
J: TRBJ2-7
D: .
CDR3: CASSPDRNYEQYF
DNA: TGTGCCAGCAGCCCGGACAGAAACTACGAGCAGTACTTC

V: TRBV27
size: once
J: TRBJ2-1
D: TRBD2
CDR3: CASSLLGLAGDNEQFF
DNA: TGTGCCAGCAGTTTATTGGGACTAGCGGGCGACAATGAGCAGTTCTTC

V: TRBV6-6
size: .
J: TRBJ2-3
D: .
CDR3: CASLSSGPGTDTQYF
DNA: TGTGCCAGCCTCTCTTCGGGACCAGGAACAGATACGCAGTATTTT

V: TRBV28
size: many
J: TRBJ1-1
D: .
CDR3: CASSRDRWGNEF
DNA: TGTGCCAGCTCTAGAGACAGGTGGGGGAATGAATTT

V: TRBV19
size: once
J: TRBJ2-2
D: .
CDR3: CASSIQAAGPNTGELFF
DNA: TGTGCCAGTAGTATTCAAGCGGCAGGGCCGAACACCGGGGAGCTGTTTTTT

V: TRBV7-9
size: .
J: TRBJ2-3
D: .
CDR3: CASSLRDTDTQYF
DNA: TGTGCCAGCAGCTTAAGAGACACAGATACGCAGTATTTT

V: TRBV27
size: .
J: TRBJ2-2
D: .
CDR3: CASSSRGGELFF
DNA: TGTGCCAGCAGCTCGCGAGGAGGGGAGCTGTTTTTT

V: TRBV27
size: .
J: TRBJ1-6
D: .
CDR3: CASSEKGPSPLHF
DNA: TGTGCCAGCAGTGAGAAGGGTCCCTCACCCCTCCACTTT

V: TRBV27
size: .
J: TRBJ1-1
D: TRBD1
CDR3: CASRPDRGDPEAFF
DNA: TGTGCCAGCAGACCGGACAGGGGGGACCCGGAAGCTTTCTTT

V: TRBV5-6
size: .
J: TRBJ2-1
D: TRBD2
CDR3: CASTLPGGSYNEQFF
DNA: TGTGCCAGCACATTACCCGGGGGGTCCTACAATGAGCAGTTCTTC

V: TRBV14
size: .
J: TRBJ2-1
D: .
CDR3: CASSPNRAHTMKEQFF
DNA: TGTGCCAGCAGCCCAAACCGGGCACATACAATGAAGGAGCAGTTCTTC

V: TRBV15
size: .
J: TRBJ2-6
D: .
CDR3: CATSSYSSGANVLTF
DNA: TGTGCCACCAGCAGTTACAGCTCTGGGGCCAACGTCCTGACTTTC

V: TRBV2
size: few
J: TRBJ2-6
D: .
CDR3: CASSDVGANVLTF
DNA: TGTGCCAGCAGTGATGTGGGGGCCAACGTCCTGACTTTC

V: TRBV5-4
size: .
J: TRBJ2-1
D: TRBD2
CDR3: CASGSLAGDNEQFF
DNA: TGTGCCAGCGGATCACTAGCGGGAGATAATGAGCAGTTCTTC

V: TRBV28
size: .
J: TRBJ1-4
D: .
CDR3: CASGERGGTNEKLFF
DNA: TGTGCCAGCGGGGAAAGAGGAGGAACTAATGAAAAACTGTTTTTT

V: TRBV28
size: few
J: TRBJ1-5
D: TRBD1
CDR3: CASSLRGRGNQPQHF
DNA: TGTGCCAGCAGTTTAAGGGGGCGAGGCAATCAGCCCCAGCATTTT

V: TRBV28
size: .
J: TRBJ1-2
D: .
CDR3: CASSFQGRTRGYTF
DNA: TGTGCCAGCAGTTTTCAGGGGCGGACGCGAGGCTACACCTTC

V: TRBV5-1
size: .
J: TRBJ2-7
D: .
CDR3: CASSLGVDHEQYF
DNA: TGCGCCAGCAGCTTGGGGGTGGATCACGAGCAGTACTTC

V: TRBV6-5
size: once
J: TRBJ2-5
D: .
CDR3: CASVRHRRGKETQYF
DNA: TGTGCCAGCGTGCGGCACAGGCGGGGAAAAGAGACCCAGTACTTC